This TCR beta chain was identified in a study of shared clonotypes between healthy human individuals. V trimming: 3 bases; J trimming: 7 bases; junction bases outside the gene matches: 8. This CDR3 comprises 16 residues. Per the germline V gene, CDR1 is SGHTS and CDR2 is YDEGEE. Details on this clone: Its antigen is not known.

Profiled with immunoSEQ multiplex PCR; TCRdb holds only in-frame clones, not every one. The sample includes millions of clones, 95% of them seen just once. General study points: Relative to memory subsets, naive subsets generally showed larger estimated richness.

The sequenced sample consisted of naive CD4+ T cells sorted from blood. Subset described: CD45RA+ positively selected. The V and J genes are TRBV5-8 and TRBJ1-6; 9 bases fit TRBD1. This TCR was recovered from a man younger than 35 in good health. CDR3 amino acids: CASSSSRDRANSPLHF. CDR3 bases: TGTGCCAGCAGCTCGTCCCGGGACAGGGCGAATTCACCCCTCCACTTT. The full variable domain, its missing parts supplied by reference TRBV5-8 and TRBJ1-6, is EAGVTQSPTHLIKTRGQQATLRCSPISGHTSVYWYQQALGLGLQFLLWYDEGEERNRGNFPPRFSGRQFPNYSSELNVNALELEDSALYLCASSSSRDRANSPLHFGNGTRLTVT.